Listed below are T cell receptor beta chains from one sample, sequenced in a study of control samples from healthy donors and cancer patients. Profiled with immunoSEQ multiplex PCR; TCRdb holds only in-frame clones, not every one. The sample yields roughly 94,000 clones, around 85% seen once. Sequencing was performed on PBMCs. Receptors originate from a man aged 70-80 years with lung cancer. Both conserved end residues are trimmed from each CDR3. Fields, in order: J gene, V gene, CDR3 protein.

J: TRBJ1-5; V: TRBV11-2; CDR3: ASSWGQGVGSNQPQH
J: TRBJ2-1; V: TRBV25-1; CDR3: ASSVMGGPYNEQF
J: TRBJ2-3; V: TRBV24-1; CDR3: ATRGGTDTQY
J: TRBJ2-1; V: TRBV20-1; CDR3: SASRVDEQF
J: TRBJ1-3; V: TRBV5-1; CDR3: ASSSGVGNTIY
J: TRBJ2-7; V: TRBV18; CDR3: ASSSGTGIKEQY
J: TRBJ1-2; V: TRBV19; CDR3: ASSETGGAYGYT
J: TRBJ2-7; V: TRBV28; CDR3: ASSRDRVHEQY
J: TRBJ1-1; V: TRBV3-1/TRBV3-2; CDR3: ASSPRTGSTAF
J: TRBJ1-2; V: TRBV19; CDR3: ASSTGYIGYT
J: TRBJ2-1; V: TRBV5-1; CDR3: ASSPLQVSSYNEQF
J: TRBJ1-5; V: TRBV15; CDR3: ATSRDHVGAGQPQH
J: TRBJ2-3; V: TRBV15; CDR3: ATSGTGTVSTDTQY
J: TRBJ1-3; V: TRBV6-5; CDR3: ASKSTGSGNTIY
J: TRBJ1-4; V: TRBV5-6; CDR3: ASSLERRGSANEKLF
J: TRBJ2-5; V: TRBV15; CDR3: ATSRPGVGTQY
J: TRBJ1-5; V: TRBV7-8; CDR3: ASSRGQGQGQPQH
J: TRBJ1-4; V: TRBV30; CDR3: AWSVSEKLF
J: TRBJ2-7; V: TRBV12-3/TRBV12-4; CDR3: ASSPGGGEQY
J: TRBJ2-3; V: TRBV18; CDR3: ASSGGTGGMDTQY
J: TRBJ1-2; V: TRBV19; CDR3: ASSISTGGANYGYT
J: TRBJ1-5; V: TRBV3-1/TRBV3-2; CDR3: AGSLVVDSQPQH
J: TRBJ1-1; V: TRBV19; CDR3: ASSTSPRNTEAF
J: TRBJ1-2; V: TRBV27; CDR3: ASGRPGAGYGYT
J: TRBJ2-2; V: TRBV9; CDR3: ASSVGDRGRYGELF
J: TRBJ1-5; V: TRBV24-1; CDR3: ATSDRRINQPQH
J: TRBJ2-5; V: TRBV24-1; CDR3: ATSGEFSETQY
J: TRBJ2-6; V: TRBV6-1; CDR3: ASSEARGDTSGANVLT
J: TRBJ2-5; V: TRBV18; CDR3: ASSPAGETQY
J: TRBJ2-1; V: TRBV29-1; CDR3: SGLRGGLAAYNEQF
J: TRBJ2-5; V: TRBV6-6; CDR3: ASSYTGLGRETQY
J: TRBJ1-2; V: TRBV29-1; CDR3: SVVAGYT
J: TRBJ1-2; V: TRBV18; CDR3: ASSHGQGLGYT
J: TRBJ1-6; V: TRBV11-2; CDR3: ASSDARQGLNSPLH
J: TRBJ2-7; V: TRBV5-6; CDR3: ASSQETGTPYEQY
J: TRBJ2-3; V: TRBV27; CDR3: ASSPGLALDTQY
J: TRBJ2-2; V: TRBV11-3; CDR3: ASSLGTGKNTGELF
J: TRBJ2-1; V: TRBV6-5; CDR3: ASANLAGGYNEQF
J: TRBJ1-2; V: TRBV19; CDR3: ASKWAGGYT
J: TRBJ2-7; V: TRBV29-1; CDR3: SVAPGTDNSYEQY
J: TRBJ1-6; V: TRBV10-2; CDR3: ASSVLGDTGGSPLH
J: TRBJ2-5; V: TRBV5-1; CDR3: ASTGETQY
J: TRBJ1-5; V: TRBV5-8; CDR3: ASSRTGFNNQPQH
J: TRBJ1-3; V: TRBV10-2; CDR3: ASSEQGPNTIY
J: TRBJ2-7; V: TRBV13; CDR3: ASSSQGAEQY
J: TRBJ1-2; V: TRBV3-1/TRBV3-2; CDR3: ASSPGGGRATYGYT
J: TRBJ2-5; V: TRBV20-1; CDR3: SASRGVGETQY
J: TRBJ2-7; V: TRBV3-1/TRBV3-2; CDR3: ASSPFSGGGSYEQY
J: TRBJ2-3; V: TRBV7-9; CDR3: ASSDTGGTDTQY
J: TRBJ2-7; V: TRBV6-5; CDR3: ASSYAGTSSYEQY
J: TRBJ1-1; V: TRBV19; CDR3: ASSMSPRPMNTEAF
J: TRBJ1-3; V: TRBV6-6; CDR3: ASSYSGGSGNTIY
J: TRBJ1-1; V: TRBV7-9; CDR3: ASSLVAGGGEAF
J: TRBJ2-5; V: TRBV5-1; CDR3: ASSLDGKTTPSEY
J: TRBJ2-3; V: TRBV13; CDR3: ASSRYARRKGRRSTDTQY
J: TRBJ1-2; V: TRBV7-2; CDR3: ASSHRGGADGYT
J: TRBJ2-1; V: TRBV6-5; CDR3: ASGDRAYNEQF
J: TRBJ2-4; V: TRBV7-2; CDR3: ASSSYLGVGAKNIQY
J: TRBJ1-4; V: TRBV6-5; CDR3: ASLAGEKLF
J: TRBJ1-3; V: TRBV7-6; CDR3: ASSRGQLPSGNTIY